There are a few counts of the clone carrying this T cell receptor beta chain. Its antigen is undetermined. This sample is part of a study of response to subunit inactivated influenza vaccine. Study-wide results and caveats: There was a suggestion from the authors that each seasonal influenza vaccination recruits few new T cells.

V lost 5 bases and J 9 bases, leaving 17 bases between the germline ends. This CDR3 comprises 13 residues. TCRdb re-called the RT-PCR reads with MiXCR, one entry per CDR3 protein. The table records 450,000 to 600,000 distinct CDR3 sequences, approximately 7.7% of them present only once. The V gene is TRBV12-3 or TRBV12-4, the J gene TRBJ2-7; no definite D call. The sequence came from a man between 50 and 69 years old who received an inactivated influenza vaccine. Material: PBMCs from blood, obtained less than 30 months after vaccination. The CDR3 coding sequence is TGTGCCAGCAGTCCCGGATCCCCTTCGGGGCAGTACTTC. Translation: CASSPGSPSGQYF.